Listed below are T cell receptor beta chains from one sample, sequenced in a study of T cells expressing NK-cell markers. After re-calling the 5' RACE reads, TCRdb lists one entry per CDR3 protein, DNA absent. This sample's clone table lists some 440,000 distinct CDR3 sequences. The sample consisted of blood T cells: a sorted CD56 or NKG2C T cell subset, CD4+ or CD8+ T cells, or bulk PBMC T cells (not recorded which). Receptor source: a woman in her forties or fifties in good health. Each CDR3 is given with its conserved first and last residue. Each record gives: V gene, J gene, CDR3 protein.

>TRBV11-2|TRBJ2-3
CASSLVLASEDTQYF
>TRBV5-1|TRBJ2-1
CASSLGTTSNEQFF
>TRBV24-1|TRBJ2-2
CATSQRDRNTGELFF
>TRBV7-9|TRBJ2-7
CASSRVPSYEQYF
>TRBV5-5|TRBJ2-5
CASSFGPGQGETQYF
>TRBV12-3/TRBV12-4|TRBJ2-1
CASSPGTYDEQFF
>TRBV12-3/TRBV12-4|TRBJ1-6
CASSFGTGAYNSPLHF
>TRBV20-1|TRBJ2-5
CSARTVGETQYF
>TRBV20-1|TRBJ2-2
CSAGRGRGYSGELFF
>TRBV11-3|TRBJ2-7
CASSLDRWREKEDEQYF
>TRBV7-2|TRBJ2-7
CASSTQLGGQPISYEQYF
>TRBV2|TRBJ2-5
CASSETVVGTDEETQYF
>TRBV11-3|TRBJ2-1
CASSLDLRKWGYNEQFF
>TRBV3-1|TRBJ2-7
CASSRTSGTRDEQYF
>TRBV6-5|TRBJ1-5
CASRPTGGINQPQHF
>TRBV5-1|TRBJ2-7
CASSLSGGSYLGEQYF
>TRBV20-1|TRBJ1-1
CSASVQEGTEAFF
>TRBV10-1|TRBJ2-3
CASSESGPTNTQYF
>TRBV7-9|TRBJ2-7
CASSLRDWTGGGTTDFYEQYF
>TRBV10-3|TRBJ2-3
CAISRAGSTDTQYF
>TRBV9|TRBJ2-2
CASNQKDPTGELFF
>TRBV29-1|TRBJ2-7
CSVGTGVEQYF
>TRBV11-2|TRBJ2-6
CASSSKIVGTGFGANVLTF
>TRBV20-1|TRBJ2-1
CSASQQSSYNEQFF
>TRBV20-1|TRBJ2-1
CSARIAGRSYNEQFF
>TRBV20-1|TRBJ2-7
CSASPRTRRTYEQYF
>TRBV20-1|TRBJ2-1
CSAPDRASRNEQFF
>TRBV3-1|TRBJ2-7
CASSAGGAYEQYF
>TRBV20-1|TRBJ1-2
CSASDRTGTYTF
>TRBV6-1|TRBJ2-2
CASSLQINTGELFF
>TRBV10-3|TRBJ2-2
CAVGVQTGELFF